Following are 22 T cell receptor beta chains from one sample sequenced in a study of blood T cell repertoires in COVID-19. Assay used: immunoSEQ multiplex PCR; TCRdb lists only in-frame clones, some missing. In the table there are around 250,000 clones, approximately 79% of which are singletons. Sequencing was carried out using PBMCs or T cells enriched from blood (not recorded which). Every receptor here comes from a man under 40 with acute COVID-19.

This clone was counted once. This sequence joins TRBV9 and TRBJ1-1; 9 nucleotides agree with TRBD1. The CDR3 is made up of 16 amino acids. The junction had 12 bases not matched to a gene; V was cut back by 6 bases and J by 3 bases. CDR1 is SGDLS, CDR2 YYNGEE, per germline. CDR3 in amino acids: CASTLGQGSLDTEAFF. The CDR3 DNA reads TGTGCCAGCACCTTAGGACAGGGGAGTTTGGACACTGAAGCTTTCTTT.

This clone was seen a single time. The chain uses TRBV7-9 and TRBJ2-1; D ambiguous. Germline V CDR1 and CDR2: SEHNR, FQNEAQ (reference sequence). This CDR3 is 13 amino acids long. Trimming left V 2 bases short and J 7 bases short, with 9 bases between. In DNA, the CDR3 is TGTGCCAGCAGCTTAAGTCAACTGAATGAGCAGTTCTTC. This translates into CASSLSQLNEQFF.

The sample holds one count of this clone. The CDR3 protein is CASSYSPVFGRYNEQFF. CDR3 nucleotides: TGTGCCAGCAGTTACTCTCCGGTATTTGGCAGGTACAATGAGCAGTTCTTC. The chain links TRBV6-2 or TRBV6-3 to TRBJ2-1; D is uncertain. Looked up from germline, CDR1 is MNHEY and CDR2 is SVGEGT. The CDR3 has 17 residues. With 0 bases removed from V and 4 bases from J, the gap between germline ends came to 16 bases.

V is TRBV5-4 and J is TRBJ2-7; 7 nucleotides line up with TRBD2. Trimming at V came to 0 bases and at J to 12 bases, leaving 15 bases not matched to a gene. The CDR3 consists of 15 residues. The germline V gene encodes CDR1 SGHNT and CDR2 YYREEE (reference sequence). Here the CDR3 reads CASSLDLGVASGLYV. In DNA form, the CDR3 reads TGTGCCAGCAGCTTGGACTTGGGCGTGGCTAGCGGTCTGTACGTC.

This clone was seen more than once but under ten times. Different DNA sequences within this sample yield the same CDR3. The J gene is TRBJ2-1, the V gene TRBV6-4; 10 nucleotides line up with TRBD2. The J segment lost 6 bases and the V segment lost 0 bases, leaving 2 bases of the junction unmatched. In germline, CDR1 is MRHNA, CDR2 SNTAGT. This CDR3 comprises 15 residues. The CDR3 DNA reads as TGTGCCAGCAGTGACTCCAGCGGGGGGGTCAATGAGCAGTTCTTC. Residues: CASSDSSGGVNEQFF.

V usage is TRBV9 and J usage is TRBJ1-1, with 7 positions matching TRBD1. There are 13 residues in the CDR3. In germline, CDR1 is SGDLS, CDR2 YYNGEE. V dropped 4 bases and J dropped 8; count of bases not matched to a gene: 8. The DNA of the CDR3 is TGTGCCAGCAGCCTACGATGGACAGGAGAAGCTTTCTTT. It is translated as CASSLRWTGEAFF. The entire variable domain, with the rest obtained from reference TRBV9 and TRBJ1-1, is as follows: DSGVTQTPKHLITATGQRVTLRCSPRSGDLSVYWYQQSLDQGLQFLIQYYNGEERAKGNILERFSAQQFPDLHSELNLSSLELGDSALYFCASSLRWTGEAFFGQGTRLTVV.

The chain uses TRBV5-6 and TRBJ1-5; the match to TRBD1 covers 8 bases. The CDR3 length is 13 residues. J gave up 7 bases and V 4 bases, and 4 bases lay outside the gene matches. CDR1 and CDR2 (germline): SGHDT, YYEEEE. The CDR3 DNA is TGTGCCAGCAGCCCATCAGGGGGCCAGCCCCAGCATTTT. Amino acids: CASSPSGGQPQHF.

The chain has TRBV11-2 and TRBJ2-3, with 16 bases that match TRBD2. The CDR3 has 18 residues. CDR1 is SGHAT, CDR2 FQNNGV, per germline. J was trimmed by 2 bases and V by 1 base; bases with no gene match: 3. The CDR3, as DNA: TGTGCCAGCAGCTTAGCCGGGACTAGCGGGGGGGTCACAGATACGCAGTATTTT. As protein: CASSLAGTSGGVTDTQYF.

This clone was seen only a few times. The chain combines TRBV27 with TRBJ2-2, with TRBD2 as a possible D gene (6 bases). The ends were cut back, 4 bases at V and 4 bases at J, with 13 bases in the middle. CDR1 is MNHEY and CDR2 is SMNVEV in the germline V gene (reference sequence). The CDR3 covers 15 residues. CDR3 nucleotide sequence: TGTGCCAGCAGTTCCGCGGGGTACGGCACCGGGGAGCTGTTTTTT. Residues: CASSSAGYGTGELFF.

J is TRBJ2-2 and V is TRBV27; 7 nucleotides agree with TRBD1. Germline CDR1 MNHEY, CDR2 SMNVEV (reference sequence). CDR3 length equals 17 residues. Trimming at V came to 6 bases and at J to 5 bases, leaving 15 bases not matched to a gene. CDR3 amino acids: CASREDRTTRDTGELFF. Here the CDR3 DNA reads TGTGCCAGCAGGGAGGACAGGACCACCAGGGATACCGGGGAGCTGTTTTTT.

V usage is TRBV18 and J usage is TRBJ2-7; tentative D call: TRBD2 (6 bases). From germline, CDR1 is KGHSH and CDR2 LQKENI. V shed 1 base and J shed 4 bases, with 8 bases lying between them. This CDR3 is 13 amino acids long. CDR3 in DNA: TGTGCCAGCTCACCACGGGACTTTTACGAGCAGTACGTC. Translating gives CASSPRDFYEQYV.

Written as DNA, the CDR3 is TGTGCCAGCAGTGAAATGGGACAGATTATGAACACTGAAGCTTTCTTT. Its translation: CASSEMGQIMNTEAFF. This chain links TRBV6-1 with TRBJ1-1; 7 bases agree with TRBD1. CDR1 MNHNS and CDR2 SASEGT come from the germline V gene. The V segment lost 2 bases and the J segment 0 bases; nucleotides outside the gene matches: 6. The CDR3 runs to 16 residues.

The CDR3 reads CASSPRGQRGYTF. The CDR3 nucleotides read TGTGCCAGCAGTCCCAGGGGGCAAAGGGGCTACACCTTC. This chain joins TRBV6-4 and TRBJ1-2, with 8 bases lining up with TRBD1. The junction had 7 bases not matched to a gene; V was cut back by 5 bases and J by 8 bases. The CDR3 totals 13 residues. In germline, CDR1 is MRHNA, CDR2 SNTAGT.

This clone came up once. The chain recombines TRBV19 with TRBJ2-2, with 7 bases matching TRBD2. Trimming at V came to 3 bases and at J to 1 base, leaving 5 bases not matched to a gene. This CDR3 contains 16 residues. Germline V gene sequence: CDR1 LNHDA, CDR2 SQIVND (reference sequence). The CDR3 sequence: CASSMASSGNTGELFF. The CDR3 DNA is TGTGCCAGTAGTATGGCCTCTAGCGGGAACACCGGGGAGCTGTTTTTT.

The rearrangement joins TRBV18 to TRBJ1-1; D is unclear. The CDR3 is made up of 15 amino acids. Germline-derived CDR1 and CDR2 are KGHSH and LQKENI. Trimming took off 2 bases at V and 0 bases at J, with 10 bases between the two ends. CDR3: CASSPNREMNTEAFF. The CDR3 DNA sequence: TGTGCCAGCTCACCAAACCGGGAAATGAACACTGAAGCTTTCTTT.

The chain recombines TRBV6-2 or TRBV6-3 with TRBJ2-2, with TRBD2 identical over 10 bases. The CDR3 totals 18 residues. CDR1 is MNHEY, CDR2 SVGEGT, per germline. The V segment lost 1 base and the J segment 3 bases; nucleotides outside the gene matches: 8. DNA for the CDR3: TGTGCCAGCAGTTACTTGAGCGGGAGGGCCCCCGACACCGGGGAGCTGTTTTTT. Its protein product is CASSYLSGRAPDTGELFF.

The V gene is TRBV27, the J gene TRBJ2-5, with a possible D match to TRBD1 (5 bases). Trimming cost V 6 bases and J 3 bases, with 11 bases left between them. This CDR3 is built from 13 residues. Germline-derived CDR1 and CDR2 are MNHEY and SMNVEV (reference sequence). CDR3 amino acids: CASRPQEKETQYF. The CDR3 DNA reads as TGTGCCAGCAGACCACAGGAAAAAGAGACCCAGTACTTC.

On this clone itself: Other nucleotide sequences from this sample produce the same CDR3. The CDR3 loop is CASSLNLAGTTDTQYF. CDR3 bases: TGTGCCAGCAGCTTGAATCTAGCGGGGACCACAGATACGCAGTATTTT. This chain links TRBV5-8 with TRBJ2-3; 9 bases map to TRBD2. The CDR3 is 16 residues long. CDR1 is SGHTS and CDR2 is YDEGEE in the germline V gene. The V gene end was trimmed by 1 base and the J gene end by 2 bases; junction bases not matched to a gene: 5.

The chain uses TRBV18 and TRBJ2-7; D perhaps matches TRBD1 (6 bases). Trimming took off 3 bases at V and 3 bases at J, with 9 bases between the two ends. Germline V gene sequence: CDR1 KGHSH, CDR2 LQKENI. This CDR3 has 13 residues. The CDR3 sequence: CASSPGQIYEQYV. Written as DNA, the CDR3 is TGTGCCAGCTCACCGGGACAAATCTACGAGCAGTACGTC.

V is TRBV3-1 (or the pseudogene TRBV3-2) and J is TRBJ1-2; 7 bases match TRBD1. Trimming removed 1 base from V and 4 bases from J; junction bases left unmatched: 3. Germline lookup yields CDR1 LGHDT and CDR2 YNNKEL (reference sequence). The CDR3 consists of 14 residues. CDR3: CASSQGTGFYGYTF. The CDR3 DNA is TGTGCCAGCAGCCAAGGGACAGGTTTCTATGGCTACACCTTC.

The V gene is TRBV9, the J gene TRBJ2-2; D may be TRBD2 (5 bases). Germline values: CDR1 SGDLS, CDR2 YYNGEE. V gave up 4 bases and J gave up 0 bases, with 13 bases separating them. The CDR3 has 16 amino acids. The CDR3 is CASSPPSGANTGELFF. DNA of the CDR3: TGTGCCAGCAGCCCCCCCAGCGGCGCGAACACCGGGGAGCTGTTTTTT. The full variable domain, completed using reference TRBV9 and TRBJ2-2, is DSGVTQTPKHLITATGQRVTLRCSPRSGDLSVYWYQQSLDQGLQFLIQYYNGEERAKGNILERFSAQQFPDLHSELNLSSLELGDSALYFCASSPPSGANTGELFFGEGSRLTVL.

The CDR3 spells CASSQVGEGYNSPLHF. The CDR3 nucleotides are TGTGCCAGCAGCCAAGTCGGGGAGGGCTATAATTCACCCCTCCACTTT. This rearrangement joins TRBV3-1 (or the pseudogene TRBV3-2) to TRBJ1-6, with D hard to call. This CDR3 comprises 16 residues. The ends were cut back, 1 base at V and 3 bases at J, with 10 bases in the middle. The germline CDR1 and CDR2 sequences are LGHDT and YNNKEL (reference sequence).